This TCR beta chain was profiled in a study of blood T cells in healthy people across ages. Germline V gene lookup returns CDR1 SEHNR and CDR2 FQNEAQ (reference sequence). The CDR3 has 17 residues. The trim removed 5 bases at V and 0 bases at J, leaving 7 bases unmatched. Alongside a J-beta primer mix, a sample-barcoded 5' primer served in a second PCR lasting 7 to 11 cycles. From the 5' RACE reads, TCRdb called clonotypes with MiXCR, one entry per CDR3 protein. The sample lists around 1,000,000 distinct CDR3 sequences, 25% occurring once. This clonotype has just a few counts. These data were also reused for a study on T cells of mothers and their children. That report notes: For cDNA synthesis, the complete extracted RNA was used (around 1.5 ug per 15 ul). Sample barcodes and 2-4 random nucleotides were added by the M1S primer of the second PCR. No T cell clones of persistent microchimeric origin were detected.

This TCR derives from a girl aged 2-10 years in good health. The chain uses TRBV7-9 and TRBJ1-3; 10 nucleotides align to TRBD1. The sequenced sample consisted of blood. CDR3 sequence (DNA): TGTGCCAGCAGCCCGGGACAGGGGACGAGCTCTGGAAACACCATATATTTT. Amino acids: CASSPGQGTSSGNTIYF.